This record covers a single T cell receptor beta chain. Source study methods: Amplified reference gene primers provided the basis for estimating nucleated cell counts. Profiling relied on immunoSEQ multiplex PCR, and the TCRdb table lists in-frame clones only, not all of them. The DNA gave D and trimming, while V, J and clone size come from that table. Among over 250,000 clones listed, 80% to 90% were seen once. Germline loops: CDR1 MDHEN, CDR2 SYDVKM. The length of the CDR3 is 15 residues. V trimming: 6 bases; J trimming: 13 bases; junction bases outside the gene matches: 16. The sample originates from a study of blood T cell repertoires in COVID-19. Study-wide context: T cells, B-cell-depleted T cells, or PBMCs provided the cDNA or gDNA that served as material.

What was sequenced was peripheral blood. This sequence originates from a woman aged 45-65 years who had recovered from COVID-19. The gene calls are TRBV28 and TRBJ2-1; 9 positions match TRBD2. The CDR3 region has the DNA TGTGCCAGCAGGTTCCTCTACGGAGCGGGAGGCCATCAGTTCTTC. This translates into CASRFLYGAGGHQFF.